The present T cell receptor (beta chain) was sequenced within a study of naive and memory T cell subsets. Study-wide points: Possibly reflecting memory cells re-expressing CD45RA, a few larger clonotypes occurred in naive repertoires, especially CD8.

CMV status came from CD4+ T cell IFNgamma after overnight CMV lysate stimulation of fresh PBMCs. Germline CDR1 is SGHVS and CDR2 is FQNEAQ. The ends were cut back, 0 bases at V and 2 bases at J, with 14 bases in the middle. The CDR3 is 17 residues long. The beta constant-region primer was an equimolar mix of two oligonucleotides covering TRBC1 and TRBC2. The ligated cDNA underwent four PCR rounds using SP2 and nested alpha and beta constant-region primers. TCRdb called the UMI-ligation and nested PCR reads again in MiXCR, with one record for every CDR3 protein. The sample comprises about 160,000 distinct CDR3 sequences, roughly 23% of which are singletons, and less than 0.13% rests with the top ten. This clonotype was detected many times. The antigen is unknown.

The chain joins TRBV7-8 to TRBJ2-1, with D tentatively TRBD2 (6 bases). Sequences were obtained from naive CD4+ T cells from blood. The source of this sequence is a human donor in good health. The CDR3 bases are TGTGCCAGCAGCTTAGCTTTTACGGGGGTGGCCTACAATGAGCAGTTCTTC. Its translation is CASSLAFTGVAYNEQFF.